The 27 T cell receptor beta chains listed next were all sequenced from one sample in a study of blood T cell repertoires in COVID-19. Clones were read by immunoSEQ multiplex PCR, and TCRdb kept only the in-frame ones, dropping some. The sample lists about 300,000 clones, more than 70% occurring once. The specimen sequenced was peripheral blood. Every receptor here comes from a man aged 18 to 30 who had recovered from COVID-19.

The chain uses TRBV6-5 and TRBJ1-6, with D perhaps matching TRBD1 (6 bases). V was pared by 5 bases and J by 7 bases, with 12 bases between. The CDR3 runs to 14 residues. Germline V gene data show CDR1 as MNHEY and CDR2 as SVGAGI. DNA of the CDR3: TGTGCCAGCAGTACCCAGGGGACCAATTCACCCCTCCACTTT. It translates to CASSTQGTNSPLHF.

V gene TRBV18 combines with J gene TRBJ2-5; D ambiguous. CDR1 and CDR2 from the germline V gene are KGHSH and LQKENI. This CDR3 region has 14 residues. Trimming shortened V by 2 bases and J by 2 bases, and 9 bases separated the two germline ends. CDR3 protein: CASSPGRYQETQYF. CDR3 sequence (DNA): TGTGCCAGCTCACCAGGCAGATATCAAGAGACCCAGTACTTC.

The genes are TRBV19 and TRBJ2-2; no reliable D call. The CDR3 sequence is 13 residues long. V lost 6 bases and J lost 4, with 9 bases in between. Germline V lookup: CDR1 LNHDA, CDR2 SQIVND (reference sequence). The CDR3 nucleotides are TGTGCCAGTAGACCTTCGGGCACCGGGGAGCTGTTTTTT. It specifies CASRPSGTGELFF. Complete variable domain (other parts from reference TRBV19 and TRBJ2-2): DGGITQSPKYLFRKEGQNVTLSCEQNLNHDAMYWYRQDPGQGLRLIYYSQIVNDFQKGDIAEGYSVSREKKESFPLTVTSAQKNPTAFYLCASRPSGTGELFFGEGSRLTVL.

J is TRBJ1-1 and V is TRBV4-3; D is uncertain. The germline CDR1 and CDR2 sequences are LGHNA and YSLEER. V was shortened by 6 bases and J by 6 bases, with 11 bases between the two germline ends. This CDR3 region has 12 residues. In nucleotides, the CDR3 is TGCGCCAGCAGTCCCGACGGGTCTGAAGCTTTCTTT. As protein: CASSPDGSEAFF.

This rearrangement joins TRBV3-1 (or the pseudogene TRBV3-2) to TRBJ1-5; possibly TRBD1 for D (5 bases). The CDR3 contains 16 residues. V lost 4 bases and J 1 base, leaving 14 bases between the germline ends. Germline-derived CDR1 and CDR2 are LGHDT and YNNKEL (reference sequence). The CDR3 loop is CASSLSRGGSNQPQHF. CDR3 nucleotides: TGTGCCAGCAGCCTCTCAAGGGGTGGGAGCAATCAGCCCCAGCATTTT.

V and J are TRBV19 and TRBJ1-1; 7 bases align to TRBD1. The CDR3 consists of 16 residues. The V and J ends lost 5 bases and 2 bases, in that order; junction bases with no gene match: 11. In germline, CDR1 is LNHDA, CDR2 SQIVND (reference sequence). The CDR3 loop reads CASSLPPGQRNTEAFF. The CDR3 coding sequence is TGTGCCAGTAGTCTCCCTCCGGGACAGCGAAACACTGAAGCTTTCTTT.

The V call is TRBV7-2, the J call TRBJ2-1; TRBD2 matches at 10 bases. The CDR3 totals 17 residues. The V segment lost 2 bases and the J segment 2 bases; nucleotides outside the gene matches: 6. Germline-derived CDR1 and CDR2 are SGHTA and FQGNSA. CDR3 bases: TGTGCCAGCAGCTTACTCTCTAGCGGGAGTCCCTACAATGAGCAGTTCTTC. Translation gives CASSLLSSGSPYNEQFF.

The CDR3 sequence: CASSYSRTDGYTF. CDR3 DNA sequence: TGTGCCAGCAGTTACTCGAGAACCGATGGCTACACCTTC. J is TRBJ1-2 and V is TRBV6-5; D uncertain. Trimming cost V 0 bases and J 6 bases, with 8 bases left between them. Germline CDR1 is MNHEY and CDR2 is SVGAGI. CDR3 length: 13 residues.

The V call is TRBV18, the J call TRBJ2-7; perhaps TRBD1 as D (6 bases). The germline V gene encodes CDR1 KGHSH and CDR2 LQKENI. The V and J ends lost 1 base and 4 bases respectively, with 14 bases between them. The CDR3 totals 15 residues. As DNA, the CDR3 is TGTGCCAGCTCACCACTCGGGGACACCTTATACGAGCAGTACTTC. Translation gives CASSPLGDTLYEQYF.

This chain uses TRBV27 with TRBJ1-1; D call uncertain. V lost 7 bases and J 4 bases, leaving 19 bases between the germline ends. The CDR3 runs to 15 residues. Germline CDR1 MNHEY, CDR2 SMNVEV (reference sequence). CDR3 coding DNA: TGTGCCAGCACCCCTGGAGGAGGGATGGGCACTGAAGCTTTCTTT. It translates to CASTPGGGMGTEAFF.

This clone was recorded only once. The V and J genes are TRBV7-9 and TRBJ2-7; 9 nucleotides align to TRBD1. The CDR3 has 14 residues. Germline V CDR1 and CDR2: SEHNR, FQNEAQ (reference sequence). The V segment lost 7 bases and the J segment 4 bases; nucleotides outside the gene matches: 8. The CDR3, as DNA: TGTGCCAGCACCCTACAGGGGGCGCCTTACGAGCAGTACTTC. It specifies CASTLQGAPYEQYF.

In this sample, this clone turned up a few times. The V call is TRBV19, the J call TRBJ2-2, with 11 bases lining up with TRBD1. Germline V gene data show CDR1 as LNHDA and CDR2 as SQIVND (reference sequence). V was clipped by 3 bases and J by 6 bases; unmatched bases: 0. The CDR3 length is 14 residues. In DNA, the CDR3 is TGTGCCAGTAGTATGGGACAGGGGGCCGGGGAGCTGTTTTTT. Encoded protein: CASSMGQGAGELFF.

The J gene is TRBJ1-4, the V gene TRBV12-3 or TRBV12-4, with D perhaps TRBD1 (6 bases). This CDR3 region has 13 residues. Trimming removed 6 bases at V and 7 bases at J, with 12 bases between. CDR3: CASSPGQGEKLFF. CDR3 bases: TGTGCCAGCAGCCCGGGACAAGGTGAAAAACTGTTTTTT.

The chain uses TRBV2 and TRBJ1-4; D remains unclear. Per germline, CDR1 SNHLY and CDR2 FYNNEI. Trimming removed 6 bases at V and 13 bases at J, with 12 bases between. CDR3 size: 11 residues. The CDR3 loop reads CASSPGGRLFF. The CDR3 DNA sequence: TGTGCCAGCAGCCCGGGAGGCCGACTGTTTTTT.

The chain joins TRBV10-3 to TRBJ1-1; tentatively, D is TRBD1 (6 bases). The CDR3 has 14 residues. V lost 4 bases, J lost 10 bases, and 19 bases lay in between. Germline V gene data show CDR1 as ENHRY and CDR2 as SYGVKD. The CDR3 bases are TGTGCCATCAGTGGATCATTGGCAGGGGAAAGAGCTTTCTTT. Amino acid sequence: CAISGSLAGERAFF.

This sequence joins TRBV2 and TRBJ2-7, with TRBD1 matching 8 bases. The germline V gene encodes CDR1 SNHLY and CDR2 FYNNEI. CDR3 length equals 13 residues. Unmatched junction bases numbered 4, after V lost 6 bases and J lost 3 bases. The CDR3 region is CASSRDRIYEQYF. The CDR3 DNA reads TGTGCCAGCAGCCGGGACAGGATCTACGAGCAGTACTTC.

This clone was seen once. The CDR3 region has the DNA TGTGCCAGCAGCTGGGCGGGGGAGCAGTTCTTC. Translating gives CASSWAGEQFF. The V call is TRBV7-9, the J call TRBJ2-1; the D gene is possibly TRBD2 (6 bases). The V end lost 4 bases, the J end lost 10 bases, and 8 bases lay between the germline ends. The CDR3 consists of 11 residues. Germline V gives CDR1 SEHNR, CDR2 FQNEAQ (reference sequence).

V and J are TRBV14 and TRBJ1-4; 9 bases are shared with TRBD1. Germline lookup yields CDR1 SGHDN and CDR2 FVKESK. The CDR3 covers 15 residues. V lost 3 bases, J lost 8 bases, and 7 bases stayed unmatched. The CDR3 here is CASSHRQGVNEKLFF. The CDR3 DNA reads as TGTGCCAGCAGCCACAGACAGGGGGTAAACGAAAAACTGTTTTTT. Combining the CDR3 with reference TRBV14 and TRBJ1-4 gives the whole variable domain EAGVTQFPSHSVIEKGQTVTLRCDPISGHDNLYWYRRVMGKEIKFLLHFVKESKQDESGMPNNRFLAERTGGTYSTLKVQPAELEDSGVYFCASSHRQGVNEKLFFGSGTQLSVL.

The chain uses TRBV2 and TRBJ1-4; 7 bases are a match to TRBD1. CDR3 size: 14 residues. CDR1 and CDR2 from the germline V gene are SNHLY and FYNNEI. V lost 4 bases and J lost 8; bases outside the gene matches: 7. The CDR3 DNA follows: TGTGCCAGCAGTGTGGAGGGGGCAGGGGAAAAACTGTTTTTT. It yields the protein CASSVEGAGEKLFF. Using reference TRBV2 and TRBJ1-4 for the parts outside the CDR3, the full variable domain is EPEVTQTPSHQVTQMGQEVILRCVPISNHLYFYWYRQILGQKVEFLVSFYNNEISEKSEIFDDQFSVERPDGSNFTLKIRSTKLEDSAMYFCASSVEGAGEKLFFGSGTQLSVL.

The chain carries TRBV9 and TRBJ2-2; a possible D gene is TRBD2 (6 bases). Germline V lookup: CDR1 SGDLS, CDR2 YYNGEE. The CDR3 totals 14 residues. V was shortened by 3 bases and J by 1 base, with 7 bases between the two germline ends. Here the CDR3 reads CASSGDLNTGELFF. Written as DNA, the CDR3 is TGTGCCAGCAGCGGGGACTTGAACACCGGGGAGCTGTTTTTT.

V gene TRBV19 combines with J gene TRBJ2-1; 13 bases agree with TRBD2. Per germline, CDR1 LNHDA and CDR2 SQIVND (reference sequence). CDR3 length: 17 residues. J gave up 7 bases and V 5 bases, and 11 bases lay outside the gene matches. The CDR3 coding sequence is TGTGCCAGTAGTTCCCTTTGGACTAGCGGGAGTGGGAATGAGCAGTTCTTC. Amino acids: CASSSLWTSGSGNEQFF. The full variable domain, its missing parts supplied by reference TRBV19 and TRBJ2-1, is DGGITQSPKYLFRKEGQNVTLSCEQNLNHDAMYWYRQDPGQGLRLIYYSQIVNDFQKGDIAEGYSVSREKKESFPLTVTSAQKNPTAFYLCASSSLWTSGSGNEQFFGPGTRLTVL.

J is TRBJ1-6 and V is TRBV5-1; tentatively, D is TRBD1 (6 bases). CDR3 length: 12 residues. With 1 base removed from V and 10 bases from J, the gap between germline ends came to 6 bases. Per the germline V gene, CDR1 is SGHRS and CDR2 is YFSETQ. The CDR3 coding sequence is TGCGCCAGCAGCTTGCAGGGGTCACCCCTCCACTTT. Amino acid sequence: CASSLQGSPLHF.

This chain uses TRBV7-9 with TRBJ1-1; no clear D gene. The V end lost 6 bases, the J end lost 4 bases, and 15 bases lay between the germline ends. CDR1 and CDR2 from the germline V gene are SEHNR and FQNEAQ (reference sequence). The CDR3 runs to 14 residues. The CDR3 DNA is TGTGCCAGCAGTCTCCAAAGTGGAGGCACTGAAGCTTTCTTT. Amino acids: CASSLQSGGTEAFF. The full variable domain, with the rest looked up from reference TRBV7-9 and TRBJ1-1, is DTGVSQNPRHKITKRGQNVTFRCDPISEHNRLYWYRQTLGQGPEFLTYFQNEAQLEKSRLLSDRFSAERPKGSFSTLEIQRTEQGDSAMYLCASSLQSGGTEAFFGQGTRLTVV.

This chain uses TRBV14 with TRBJ1-5; D gene unclear. V lost 4 bases to trimming and J lost 4 bases, with 8 bases between them. The length of the CDR3 is 13 residues. In germline, CDR1 is SGHDN, CDR2 FVKESK. CDR3 DNA: TGTGCCAGCAGCCTGACACCTAATCAGCCCCAGCATTTT. Translation: CASSLTPNQPQHF.

The rearrangement links TRBV4-3 to TRBJ1-2; D is possibly TRBD1 (5 bases). The germline V gene has CDR1 LGHNA and CDR2 YSLEER. The CDR3 runs 16 residues. V was clipped by 1 base and J by 4 bases, with 16 bases between them. The DNA of the CDR3 is TGCGCCAGCAGCCAAGGCGGGAGGAGGGGATCCTATGGCTACACCTTC. Translation: CASSQGGRRGSYGYTF.

The chain employs TRBV20-1 and TRBJ1-1; D not certain. V lost 1 base to trimming and J lost 8 bases, with 5 bases between them. The CDR3 contains 10 residues. CDR1 is DFQATT and CDR2 is SNEGSKA in the germline V gene (reference sequence). CDR3 bases: TGCAGTGCTAGAGCTCTGGAAGCTTTCTTT. Translated: CSARALEAFF.

The chain combines TRBV11-3 with TRBJ1-1; D gene unclear. The CDR3 loop spans 13 amino acids. Looked up from germline, CDR1 is SGHNT and CDR2 is YENEEA. Trimming removed 6 bases from V and 0 bases from J, with 8 bases in between. The CDR3 region is CASSRQMNTEAFF. The CDR3 region has the DNA TGTGCCAGCAGTCGTCAGATGAACACTGAAGCTTTCTTT.